Sequencing of this TCR beta chain was carried out in a study of blood T cell repertoires in COVID-19. Repertoires were generated with immunoSEQ multiplex PCR, while TCRdb's copy carries only in-frame clones and drops some. The sample holds over 200,000 clones; almost 85% are singletons and the top ten take approximately 12%. Sequencing used peripheral blood. The TCR originated in a woman between 40 and 50 years old with acute or convalescent COVID-19.

The chain's CDR3 is CASSQATGGFDEQFF. DNA of the CDR3: TGTGCCAGCAGCCAAGCGACAGGGGGTTTCGATGAGCAGTTCTTC. This sequence joins TRBV4-2 and TRBJ2-1; 9 bases match TRBD1. CDR1 LGHNA and CDR2 YNFKEQ come from the germline V gene. The CDR3 runs to 15 residues. V shed 1 base, J shed 8 bases, and the junction held 6 bases outside the gene matches.